These 5 T cell receptor beta chains share one sample of origin, sequenced in a study of technical replicates of blood from a handful of donors. Sequenced by immunoSEQ multiplex PCR; TCRdb stores in-frame clones only, minus some. The sample shows 60,000 to 80,000 clones, roughly 91% of them seen only once. Sequenced material: PBMCs. These receptors originate from a human donor in good health. Some clones in this sample may be carry-over from other donors' samples.

V and J are TRBV15 and TRBJ2-6, with D possibly TRBD1 on 6 matching bases. This CDR3 has 15 amino acids. V was trimmed by 8 bases and J by 2 bases, leaving 13 bases between them. The germline V gene has CDR1 LNHNV and CDR2 YYDKDF (reference sequence). CDR3 coding DNA: TGTGCCACCGCTGAGGGGGAAGCTGGGGCCAACGTCCTGACTTTC. It yields the protein CATAEGEAGANVLTF.

The chain joins TRBV5-4 to TRBJ2-3; 9 nucleotides agree with TRBD2. Per the germline V gene, CDR1 is SGHNT and CDR2 is YYREEE (reference sequence). The CDR3 runs 14 residues. V lost 8 bases, J lost 3 bases, and 7 bases stayed unmatched. CDR3 sequence: CASRREGRTDTQYF. The CDR3 coding sequence is TGTGCCAGTAGGCGGGAGGGACGTACAGATACGCAGTATTTT.

The chain uses TRBV5-5 and TRBJ2-2; D is unresolved. The CDR3 is 15 amino acids. The germline V gene encodes CDR1 SGHKS and CDR2 YYEKEE (reference sequence). Trimming removed 3 bases at V and 5 bases at J, with 14 bases between. The CDR3 reads CASSSTPHGTGELFF. CDR3 in DNA: TGTGCCAGCAGCTCTACCCCACACGGGACCGGGGAGCTGTTTTTT.

This clone was picked up one time. The chain couples TRBV5-1 to TRBJ1-2, with 7 bases aligning to TRBD1. The CDR3 loop spans 15 amino acids. Trimming took 4 bases from V and 8 from J; bases not matched to a gene: 14. CDR1 and CDR2 (germline): SGHRS, YFSETQ. The CDR3 reads CASSDGSSGTDGYTF. The CDR3, as DNA: TGCGCCAGCAGCGATGGGTCTTCCGGGACAGACGGCTACACCTTC.

This clone turned up a few times. The CDR3 region is CASSQDGQGAYNEQFF. CDR3 DNA sequence: TGCGCCAGCAGCCAAGACGGGCAGGGGGCATACAATGAGCAGTTCTTC. The chain couples TRBV4-3 to TRBJ2-1; 8 bases map to TRBD1. J was trimmed by 4 bases and V by 0 bases; bases with no gene match: 5. In germline, CDR1 is LGHNA, CDR2 YSLEER. The CDR3 is made up of 16 amino acids.